This T cell receptor beta chain was documented in a study of blood T cell repertoires in COVID-19 (dated by TCRdb to 2020 to 2022). Notes on the research overall: Samples from collaborators originated in the United States, Italy and Spain and spanned both the acute and convalescent phases of COVID-19. The prospective study material was composed of cDNA or gDNA derived from T cells, B-cell-depleted T cells, or PBMCs. Deeply sampled blood TCRbeta repertoires from subjects exposed to, actively infected with, or recovered from COVID-19 were included in the dataset. The repertoires were released in a freely available public database meant as a resource for research on the immune response to SARS-CoV-2. The samples were drawn from two sources: the first 160 participants of the ongoing ImmuneRACE study, and 1,254 subjects contributed by 6 global collaborators. The sample metadata nearly always contained a de-identified subject ID, COVID-19 status, age in years and sex. Where available, HLA class I and class II types were obtained from metadata supplied by the sample provider rather than from assay-based typing.

CDR1 and CDR2 are drawn from the germline V gene (reference sequence): SGHNT, YYREEE. Trimming at the junction amounts to 4 bases on V and 4 bases on J, and the germline ends lie 17 bases apart. Inclusive of the bounding cysteine and phenylalanine, the CDR3 is 15 residues long. The CDR3 DNA has 45 bases and is translated from base 1. The study at large found these results: The quantity of clinical and demographic metadata differed by source and by participant and was supplied without curation.

This clone showed up many times. Its antigen is not yet known. Base qualities are not recorded, but no much larger clone differs from it by a single base. TCRbeta CDR3 regions were amplified from genomic DNA using the immunoSEQ Assay, a bias-controlled multiplex PCR. Processing in the source paper ran as follows. The number of nucleated cells in each sample was estimated from the amplification of reference gene primers within the assay. To quantify the absolute abundance of each unique TCRbeta CDR3 rearrangement, sequence reads were collapsed and filtered. Productive Simpson clonality was computed per sample as the square root of Simpson's diversity index over productive rearrangements. Held by TCRdb, this immuneACCESS table contains in-frame sequences only and omits some clones. Under half of the omission traces to an unresolved V gene where checked; the cause of the rest is unknown. V and J calls and clone size come straight from that table; D and trimming were deduced from the DNA. This sample gives tens of thousands of clones in total; about 83% of them show up just once. Of the sample, approximately 15% falls within the top ten clones.

Collaborating institutions collected whole blood in K2EDTA tubes following their own protocols. For TCRbeta analysis, collaborator samples were shipped as frozen whole blood, as isolated PBMCs, or as DNA extracted from either sample type. The rearranged segments are TRBV5-4 and TRBJ1-1; the D gene lacks a confident call. Specimen: peripheral blood. The TCR comes from a woman in her sixties with acute or convalescent COVID-19. The DNA is TGTGCCAGCAGCGGCCAGACTGGACGGGGCACTGAAGCTTTCTTT. It translates as CASSGQTGRGTEAFF.